This entry features one TCR beta chain sequence. The data were produced by immunoSEQ multiplex PCR, yet TCRdb's version contains in-frame clones alone and is incomplete. The sample carries over 300,000 clones, around 90% recorded once. The entry originates in a study of blood T cell repertoires in COVID-19. Study overall: There were acute and convalescent COVID-19 samples, and they came from the United States, Italy and Spain.

The junction had 4 bases not matched to a gene; V was cut back by 4 bases and J by 1 base. Germline CDR1 and CDR2: LGHNA and YSLEER. The CDR3 length is 14 residues. The genes are TRBV4-3 and TRBJ2-7; 7 bases map to TRBD1. This sequence was found in a man aged 18 to 35 with active or convalescent COVID-19. Sequenced material: peripheral blood. The CDR3 here is CASSPGQNSYEQYF. The CDR3 nucleotides read TGCGCCAGCAGCCCGGGACAGAATTCCTACGAGCAGTACTTC.